This TCR beta chain stems from a study of T cell changes during pregnancy in multiple sclerosis. V was pared by 4 bases and J by 4 bases, with 7 bases between. The V gene's germline CDR1 is MNHNY and CDR2 SVGAGI (reference sequence). This CDR3 has 12 residues. TCRdb's copy holds only in-frame clones and misses some; the assay was immunoSEQ multiplex PCR. Here the sample spans tens of thousands of clones, around 92% being singletons. V usage is TRBV6-6 and J usage is TRBJ1-2, with no clear D. The origin of this receptor is a female donor with multiple sclerosis, enrolled in a pregnancy study. This specimen consisted of CD4+ T cells from peripheral blood mononuclear cells, obtained after pregnancy. The CDR3 sequence is CASSSGFYGYTF. The CDR3 coding sequence is TGTGCCAGCAGTTCGGGATTCTATGGCTACACCTTC.